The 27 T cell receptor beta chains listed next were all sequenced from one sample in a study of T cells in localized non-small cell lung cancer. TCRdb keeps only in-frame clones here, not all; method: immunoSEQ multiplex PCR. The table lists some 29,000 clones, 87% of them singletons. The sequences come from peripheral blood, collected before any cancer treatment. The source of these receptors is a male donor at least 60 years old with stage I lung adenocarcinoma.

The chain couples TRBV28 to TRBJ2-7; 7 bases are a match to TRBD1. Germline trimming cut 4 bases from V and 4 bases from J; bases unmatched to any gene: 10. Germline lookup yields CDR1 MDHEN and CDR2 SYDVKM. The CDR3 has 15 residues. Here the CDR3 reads CASSSRDRGKYEQYF. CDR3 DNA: TGTGCCAGCAGTTCACGGGACAGAGGGAAGTACGAGCAGTACTTC.

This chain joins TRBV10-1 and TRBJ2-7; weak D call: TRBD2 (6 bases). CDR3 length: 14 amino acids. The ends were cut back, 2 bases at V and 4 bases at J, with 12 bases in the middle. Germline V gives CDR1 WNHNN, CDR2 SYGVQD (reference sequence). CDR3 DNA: TGCGCCAGCAGTGAGGGTCTAGGAGGGTACGAGCAGTACTTC. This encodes CASSEGLGGYEQYF.

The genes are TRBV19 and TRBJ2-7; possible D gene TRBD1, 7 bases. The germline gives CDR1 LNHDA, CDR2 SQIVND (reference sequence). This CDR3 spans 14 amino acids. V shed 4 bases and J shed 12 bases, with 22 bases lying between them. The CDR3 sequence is CASSTPGETGSAYF. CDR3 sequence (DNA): TGTGCCAGTAGTACGCCGGGGGAGACAGGGTCAGCGTACTTC.

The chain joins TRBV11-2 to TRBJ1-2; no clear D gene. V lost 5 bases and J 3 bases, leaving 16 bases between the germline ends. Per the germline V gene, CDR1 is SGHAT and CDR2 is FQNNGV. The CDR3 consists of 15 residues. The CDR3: CASSHGSGGYYGYTF. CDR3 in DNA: TGTGCCAGCAGCCACGGTTCCGGAGGGTACTATGGCTACACCTTC.

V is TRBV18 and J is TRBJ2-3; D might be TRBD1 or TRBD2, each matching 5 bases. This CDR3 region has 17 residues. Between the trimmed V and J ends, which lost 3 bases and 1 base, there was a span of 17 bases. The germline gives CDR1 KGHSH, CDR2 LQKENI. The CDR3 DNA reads TGTGCCAGCTCACCGCTTAGCCGAGGGGCCGGCACAGATACGCAGTATTTT. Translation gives CASSPLSRGAGTDTQYF.

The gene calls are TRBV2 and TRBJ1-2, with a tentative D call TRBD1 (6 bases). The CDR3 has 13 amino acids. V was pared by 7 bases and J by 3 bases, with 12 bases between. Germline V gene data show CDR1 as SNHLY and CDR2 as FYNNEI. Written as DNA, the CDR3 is TGTGCCAGCACTTACAGGGAGGACTATGGCTACACCTTC. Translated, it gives CASTYREDYGYTF. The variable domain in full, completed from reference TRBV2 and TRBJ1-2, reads EPEVTQTPSHQVTQMGQEVILRCVPISNHLYFYWYRQILGQKVEFLVSFYNNEISEKSEIFDDQFSVERPDGSNFTLKIRSTKLEDSAMYFCASTYREDYGYTFGSGTRLTVV.

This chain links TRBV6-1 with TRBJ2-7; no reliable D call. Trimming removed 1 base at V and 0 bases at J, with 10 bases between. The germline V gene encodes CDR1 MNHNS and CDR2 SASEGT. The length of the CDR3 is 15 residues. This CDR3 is CASSEERISSYEQYF. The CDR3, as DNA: TGTGCCAGCAGTGAAGAACGGATTAGCTCCTACGAGCAGTACTTC.

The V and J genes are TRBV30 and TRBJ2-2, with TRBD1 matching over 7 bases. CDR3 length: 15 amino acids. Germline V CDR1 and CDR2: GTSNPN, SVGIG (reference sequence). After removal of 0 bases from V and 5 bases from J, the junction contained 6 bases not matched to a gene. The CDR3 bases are TGTGCCTGGAGTGTAAGGGGGCTGGGAACCGGGGAGCTGTTTTTT. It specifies CAWSVRGLGTGELFF.

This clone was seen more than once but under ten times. CDR3 DNA sequence: TGTGCCAGCAGGGAGGACAGGGTCCACGAGCAGTACTTC. Amino acids: CASREDRVHEQYF. The rearrangement links TRBV6-1 to TRBJ2-7; the match to TRBD1 covers 8 bases. CDR1 and CDR2 (germline): MNHNS, SASEGT. V was pared by 6 bases and J by 5 bases, with 6 bases of the junction left unmatched. The CDR3 loop spans 13 amino acids.

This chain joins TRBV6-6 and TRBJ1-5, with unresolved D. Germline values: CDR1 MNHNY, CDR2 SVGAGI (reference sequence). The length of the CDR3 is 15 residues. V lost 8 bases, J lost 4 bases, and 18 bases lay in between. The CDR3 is CASGQAPEINQPQHF. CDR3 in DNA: TGTGCCAGCGGGCAAGCCCCAGAGATTAATCAGCCCCAGCATTTT.

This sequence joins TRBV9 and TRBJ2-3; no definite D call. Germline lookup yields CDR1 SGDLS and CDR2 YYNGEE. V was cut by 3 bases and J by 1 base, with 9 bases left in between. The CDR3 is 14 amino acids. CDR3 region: CASSAARGTDTQYF. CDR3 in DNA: TGTGCCAGCAGCGCCGCTCGGGGCACAGATACGCAGTATTTT.

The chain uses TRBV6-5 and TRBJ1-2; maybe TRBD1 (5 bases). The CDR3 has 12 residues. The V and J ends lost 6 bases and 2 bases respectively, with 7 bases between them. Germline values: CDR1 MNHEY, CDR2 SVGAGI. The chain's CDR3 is CASRQDNYGYTF. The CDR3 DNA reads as TGTGCCAGCAGACAGGACAACTATGGCTACACCTTC.

DNA for the CDR3: TGTGCCTGGAGTCCGGACGGAACCTATGGCTACACCTTC. It encodes CAWSPDGTYGYTF. The rearrangement joins TRBV30 to TRBJ1-2; D not resolved. Germline V CDR1 and CDR2: GTSNPN, SVGIG (reference sequence). Trimming removed 2 bases from V and 4 bases from J, with 11 bases in between. The CDR3 has 13 residues.

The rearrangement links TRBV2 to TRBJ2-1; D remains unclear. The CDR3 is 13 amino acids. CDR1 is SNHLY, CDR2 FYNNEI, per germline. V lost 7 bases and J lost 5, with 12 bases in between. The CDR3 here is CASNWKRDNEQFF. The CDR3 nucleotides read TGTGCCAGCAATTGGAAACGGGACAATGAGCAGTTCTTC.

CDR3 in amino acids: CASRPPEGKLFF. Here the CDR3 DNA reads TGTGCCAGCAGACCCCCTGAAGGAAAACTGTTTTTT. The rearrangement links TRBV25-1 to TRBJ1-4; unclear D gene. Germline loops: CDR1 MGHDK, CDR2 SYGVNS. The CDR3 runs to 12 residues. Trimming took 6 bases from V and 10 from J, leaving 12 bases between them.

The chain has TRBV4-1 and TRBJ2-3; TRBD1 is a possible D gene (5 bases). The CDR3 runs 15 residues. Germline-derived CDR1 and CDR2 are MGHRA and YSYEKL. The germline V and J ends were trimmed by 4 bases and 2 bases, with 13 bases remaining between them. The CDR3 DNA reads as TGCGCCAGCAGCCCTGACAGACAGCTCACAGATACGCAGTATTTT. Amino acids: CASSPDRQLTDTQYF.

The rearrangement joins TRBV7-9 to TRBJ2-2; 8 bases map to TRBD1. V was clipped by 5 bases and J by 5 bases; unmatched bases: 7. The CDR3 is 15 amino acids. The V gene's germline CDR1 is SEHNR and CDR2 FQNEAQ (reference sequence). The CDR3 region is CASSPIGQGTGELFF. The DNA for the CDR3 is TGTGCCAGCAGCCCCATAGGACAGGGAACCGGGGAGCTGTTTTTT.

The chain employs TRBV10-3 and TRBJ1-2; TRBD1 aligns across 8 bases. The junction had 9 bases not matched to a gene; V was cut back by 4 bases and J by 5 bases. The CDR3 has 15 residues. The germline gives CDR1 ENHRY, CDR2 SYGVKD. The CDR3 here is CAISGDRGLGYGYTF. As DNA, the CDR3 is TGTGCCATCAGTGGCGACAGGGGATTAGGGTATGGCTACACCTTC.

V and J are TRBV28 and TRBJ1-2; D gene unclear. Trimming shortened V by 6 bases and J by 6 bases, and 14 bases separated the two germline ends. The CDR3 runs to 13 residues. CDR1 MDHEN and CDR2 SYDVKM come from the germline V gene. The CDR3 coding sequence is TGTGCCAGCAGCCAGAGGCCCTCGAATGGCTACACCTTC. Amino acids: CASSQRPSNGYTF.

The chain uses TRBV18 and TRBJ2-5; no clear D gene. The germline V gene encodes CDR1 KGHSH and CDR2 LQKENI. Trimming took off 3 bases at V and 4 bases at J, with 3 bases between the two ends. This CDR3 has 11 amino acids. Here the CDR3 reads CASSPGETQYF. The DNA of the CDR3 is TGTGCCAGCTCACCGGGAGAGACCCAGTACTTC.

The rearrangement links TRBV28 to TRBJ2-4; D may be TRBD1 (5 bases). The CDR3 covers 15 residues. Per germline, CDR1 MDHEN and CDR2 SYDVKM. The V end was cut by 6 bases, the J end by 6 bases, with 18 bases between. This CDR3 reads CASSRAGSQGNIQYF. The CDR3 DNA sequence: TGTGCCAGCAGCCGAGCCGGGTCCCAGGGAAACATTCAGTACTTC.

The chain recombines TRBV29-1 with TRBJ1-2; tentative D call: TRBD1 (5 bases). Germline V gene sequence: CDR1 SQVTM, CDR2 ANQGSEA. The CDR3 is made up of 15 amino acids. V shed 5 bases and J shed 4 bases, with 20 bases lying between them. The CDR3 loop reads CSVLQTHLGAYGYTF. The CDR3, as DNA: TGCAGCGTTCTCCAGACGCACCTTGGGGCCTATGGCTACACCTTC. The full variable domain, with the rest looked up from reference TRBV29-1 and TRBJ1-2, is SAVISQKPSRDICQRGTSLTIQCQVDSQVTMMFWYRQQPGQSLTLIATANQGSEATYESGFVIDKFPISRPNLTFSTLTVSNMSPEDSSIYLCSVLQTHLGAYGYTFGSGTRLTVV.

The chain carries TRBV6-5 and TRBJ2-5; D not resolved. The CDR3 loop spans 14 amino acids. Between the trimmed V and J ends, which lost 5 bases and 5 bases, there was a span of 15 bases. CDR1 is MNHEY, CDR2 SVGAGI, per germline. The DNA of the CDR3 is TGTGCCAGCAGTCCCACCTCAGTCGGCGAGACCCAGTACTTC. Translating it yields CASSPTSVGETQYF.

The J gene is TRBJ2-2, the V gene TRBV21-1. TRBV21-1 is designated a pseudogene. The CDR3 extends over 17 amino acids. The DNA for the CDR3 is TGTGCCAGCAGCAAATCCTTCCCGATTGGGGACACCGGGGAGCTGTTTTTT. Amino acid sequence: CASSKSFPIGDTGELFF.

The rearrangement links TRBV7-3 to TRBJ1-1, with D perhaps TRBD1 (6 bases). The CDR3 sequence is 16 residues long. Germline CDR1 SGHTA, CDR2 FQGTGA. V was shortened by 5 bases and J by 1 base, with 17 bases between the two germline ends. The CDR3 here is CASSLLGPTGNTEAFF. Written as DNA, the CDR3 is TGTGCCAGCAGCCTCCTTGGCCCGACAGGGAACACTGAAGCTTTCTTT.

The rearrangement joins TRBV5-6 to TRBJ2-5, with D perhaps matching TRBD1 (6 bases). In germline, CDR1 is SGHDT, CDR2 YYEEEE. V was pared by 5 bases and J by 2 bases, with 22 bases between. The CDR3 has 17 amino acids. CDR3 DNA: TGTGCCAGCAGTCCTGGGGGCAGTCTAACCAGGCAAGAGACCCAGTACTTC. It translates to CASSPGGSLTRQETQYF.

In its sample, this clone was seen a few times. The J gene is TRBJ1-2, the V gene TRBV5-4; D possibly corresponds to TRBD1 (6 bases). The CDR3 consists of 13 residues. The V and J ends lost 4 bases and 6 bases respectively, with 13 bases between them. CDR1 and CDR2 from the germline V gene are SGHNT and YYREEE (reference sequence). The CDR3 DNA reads TGTGCCAGCAGCCCAGGGGTGGAGGATGGCTACACCTTC. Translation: CASSPGVEDGYTF.